These 3 T cell receptor beta chains came from one sample sequenced in a study of blood T cell repertoires in COVID-19. Here immunoSEQ multiplex PCR was the method, and the copy in TCRdb shows in-frame clones only, minus some. Among about 280,000 clones listed, approximately 86% were seen once. Sequencing was carried out using peripheral blood. The receptor source for this set is a woman aged 50 to 60 who had recovered from COVID-19.

This clone was recorded only once. The gene calls are TRBV6-5 and TRBJ1-4, with D unclear. CDR1 is MNHEY, CDR2 SVGAGI, per germline. Between the trimmed V and J ends, which lost 5 bases and 8 bases, there was a span of 18 bases. This CDR3 region has 15 residues. CDR3 protein: CASSPRYDWNEKLFF. The CDR3, as DNA: TGTGCCAGCAGTCCTCGATACGACTGGAACGAAAAACTGTTTTTT.

This clone occurred a few times. The rearrangement joins TRBV6-2 or TRBV6-3 to TRBJ2-7; TRBD2 matches 7 bases. Per the germline V gene, CDR1 is MNHEY and CDR2 is SVGEGT. Unmatched junction bases numbered 12, after V lost 6 bases and J lost 7 bases. This CDR3 is 14 amino acids long. CDR3 protein: CASSPGTIPWEQYF. The CDR3 region has the DNA TGTGCCAGCAGCCCCGGGACTATCCCCTGGGAGCAGTACTTC.

This chain links TRBV10-3 with TRBJ1-5; TRBD1 is a possible D gene (6 bases). Per the germline V gene, CDR1 is ENHRY and CDR2 is SYGVKD. V was pared by 6 bases and J by 7 bases, with 16 bases between. This CDR3 is built from 14 residues. CDR3 nucleotides: TGTGCCATCAGCCCCACAGGGACGGGCCAGCCCCAGCATTTT. Residues: CAISPTGTGQPQHF.